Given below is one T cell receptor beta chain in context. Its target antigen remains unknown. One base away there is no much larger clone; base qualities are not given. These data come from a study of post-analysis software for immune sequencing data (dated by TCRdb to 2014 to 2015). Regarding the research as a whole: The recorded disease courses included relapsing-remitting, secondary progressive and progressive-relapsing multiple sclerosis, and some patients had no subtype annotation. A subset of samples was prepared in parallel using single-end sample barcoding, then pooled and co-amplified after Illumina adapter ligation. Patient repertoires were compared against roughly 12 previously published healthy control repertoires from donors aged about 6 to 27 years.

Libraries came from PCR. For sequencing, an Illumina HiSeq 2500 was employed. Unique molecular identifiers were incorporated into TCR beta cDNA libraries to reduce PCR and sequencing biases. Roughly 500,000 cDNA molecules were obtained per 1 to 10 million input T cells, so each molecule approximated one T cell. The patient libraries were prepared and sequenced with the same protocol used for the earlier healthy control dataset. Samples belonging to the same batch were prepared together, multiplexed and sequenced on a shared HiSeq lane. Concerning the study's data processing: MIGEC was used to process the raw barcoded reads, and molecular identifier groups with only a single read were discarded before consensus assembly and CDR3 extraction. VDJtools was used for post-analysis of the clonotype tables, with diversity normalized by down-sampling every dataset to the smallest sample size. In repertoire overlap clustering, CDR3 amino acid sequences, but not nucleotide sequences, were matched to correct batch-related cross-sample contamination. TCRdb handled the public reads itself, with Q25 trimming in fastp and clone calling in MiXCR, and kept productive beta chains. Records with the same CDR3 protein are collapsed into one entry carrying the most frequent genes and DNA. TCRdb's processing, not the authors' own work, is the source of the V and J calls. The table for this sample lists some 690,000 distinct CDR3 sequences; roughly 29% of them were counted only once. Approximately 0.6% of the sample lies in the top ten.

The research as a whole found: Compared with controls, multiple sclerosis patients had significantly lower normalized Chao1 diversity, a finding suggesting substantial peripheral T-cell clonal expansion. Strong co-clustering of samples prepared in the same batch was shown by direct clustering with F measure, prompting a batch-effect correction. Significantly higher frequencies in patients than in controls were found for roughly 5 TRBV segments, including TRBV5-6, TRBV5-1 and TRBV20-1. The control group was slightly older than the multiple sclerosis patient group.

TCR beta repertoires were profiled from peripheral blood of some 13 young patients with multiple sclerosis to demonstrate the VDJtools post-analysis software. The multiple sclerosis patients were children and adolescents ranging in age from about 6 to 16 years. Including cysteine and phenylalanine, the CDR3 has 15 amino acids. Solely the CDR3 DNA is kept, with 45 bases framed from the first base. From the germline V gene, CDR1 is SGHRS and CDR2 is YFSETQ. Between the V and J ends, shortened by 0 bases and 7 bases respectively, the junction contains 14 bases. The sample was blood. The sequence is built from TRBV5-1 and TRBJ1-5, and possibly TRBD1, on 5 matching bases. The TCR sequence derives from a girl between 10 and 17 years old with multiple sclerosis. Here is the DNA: TGCGCCAGCAGCTTGGATTCAGGGTCTGGGCAGCCCCAGCATTTT. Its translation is CASSLDSGSGQPQHF.